In this sample, the clone carrying this T cell receptor (beta chain) turned up a few times. The antigen is undetermined. One end of the junction fails to match germline, which may point to a read error. TCRdb passed the RACE reads through MiXCR, listing each CDR3 protein once. The table includes roughly 200,000 distinct CDR3 sequences, approximately 24% detected once. These data originate in a study of human T cells and chemical hapten exposure. Study results and caveats: The formation of large CDR3 similarity clusters by expanded TCRs significantly exceeded that of controls. TCRs above 1 in 1000 frequency stayed constant with DPC sensitization.

Germline assignment: CDR1 SSHAT and CDR2 FNYEAQ (reference sequence). The CDR3 spans 15 residues. The sample's time point: patch test 3, about 24 weeks after DPC sensitization. Specified treatment: therapeutic diphenylcyclopropenone sensitization with weekly scalp DPC. The sequence derives from a middle-aged woman with alopecia areata. Some clones in this sample may be carry-over from other donors' samples. The chain carries TRBV7-7 and TRBJ2-7, with a possible D match to TRBD1 (5 bases). The material sequenced was whole blood, taken in connection with sensitization to the hapten diphenylcyclopropenone (DPC). The DNA for the CDR3 is TGTGCTAGCAGCCCAGGGTTCTCAGAAGTCTACGAGCAGTACTTC. Translated: CASSPGFSEVYEQYF.